Following are 13 T cell receptor beta chains from one sample sequenced in a study of shared clonotypes between healthy human individuals. Naive CD8 cells, CD45RO-negative and positively selected for CCR7, excluded terminally differentiated effector memory CD45RA+ cells. Generated by immunoSEQ multiplex PCR, the TCRdb table keeps only in-frame clones and is missing some. Seen here are over 800,000 clones, around 92% observed once, and the top ten hold less than 25%. Specimen: naive CD8+ T cells sorted from blood. The receptors were sampled from a man aged 25 to 40 in good health.

For the CDR3, the DNA is TGTGCCAGCAGCCGTGACGGACGGGAAGCTTTCTTT. Amino acids: CASSRDGREAFF. V and J are TRBV7-3 and TRBJ1-1; no definite D call. The CDR3 has 12 residues. The germline CDR1 and CDR2 sequences are SGHTA and FQGTGA. The V end was cut by 5 bases, the J end by 8 bases, with 12 bases between.

The V call is TRBV7-9, the J call TRBJ1-1; no clear D. The length of the CDR3 is 16 residues. V was trimmed by 0 bases and J by 3 bases, leaving 14 bases between them. The germline V gene encodes CDR1 SEHNR and CDR2 FQNEAQ (reference sequence). The CDR3 DNA reads TGTGCCAGCAGCTTAGCGCAGATGGGGAGGGACACTGAAGCTTTCTTT. It encodes CASSLAQMGRDTEAFF.

V usage is TRBV10-3 and J usage is TRBJ1-2; D uncertain. Trimming removed 7 bases from V and 0 bases from J, with 9 bases in between. The CDR3 is made up of 13 amino acids. In germline, CDR1 is ENHRY, CDR2 SYGVKD. The CDR3 loop is CAIMEQANYGYTF. The DNA of the CDR3 is TGTGCCATCATGGAACAAGCTAACTATGGCTACACCTTC.

V usage is TRBV11-3 and J usage is TRBJ2-5; D is undetermined. The CDR3 extends over 13 amino acids. V was shortened by 5 bases and J by 2 bases, with 9 bases between the two germline ends. Germline assignment: CDR1 SGHNT and CDR2 YENEEA. CDR3 sequence reads: CASSPPSQETQYF. The CDR3 DNA sequence: TGTGCCAGCAGCCCCCCATCGCAAGAGACCCAGTACTTC.

This chain uses TRBV9 with TRBJ2-3; tentatively, D is TRBD1 (6 bases). Germline values: CDR1 SGDLS, CDR2 YYNGEE. This CDR3 has 14 residues. Trimming removed 7 bases from V and 0 bases from J, with 12 bases in between. This CDR3 reads CASGGGGSTDTQYF. CDR3 coding DNA: TGTGCCAGCGGTGGGGGCGGGAGCACAGATACGCAGTATTTT.

The chain links TRBV28 to TRBJ2-6; 9 bases agree with TRBD2. The CDR3 spans 19 residues. The V gene's germline CDR1 is MDHEN and CDR2 SYDVKM. With V trimmed by 4 bases and J by 1 base, 11 bases remained unmatched. The CDR3 region has the DNA TGTGCCAGCAGTTACACATCTAGCGGGATAGGATCTGGGGCCAACGTCCTGACTTTC. Amino acid sequence: CASSYTSSGIGSGANVLTF.

The chain's CDR3 is CASSKTSGVTDTQYF. The CDR3 DNA reads TGTGCCAGCTCTAAGACTAGCGGAGTCACAGATACGCAGTATTTT. The gene calls are TRBV18 and TRBJ2-3, with 9 bases matching TRBD2. The V gene's germline CDR1 is KGHSH and CDR2 LQKENI. This CDR3 has 15 residues. Losses at the gene ends were 6 bases for V and 2 bases for J; bases not matched to a gene: 6.

The chain couples TRBV2 to TRBJ2-1; no clear D. Trimming removed 10 bases from V and 10 bases from J, with 11 bases in between. Germline V gene lookup returns CDR1 SNHLY and CDR2 FYNNEI. CDR3 length equals 10 residues. The CDR3 nucleotides are TGTGCCACCTTTGCCGGGGAGCAGTTCTTC. This sequence encodes CATFAGEQFF.

The chain combines TRBV29-1 with TRBJ2-7; 8 nucleotides align to TRBD2. This CDR3 spans 15 amino acids. V dropped 2 bases and J dropped 0; count of bases not matched to a gene: 6. The germline CDR1 and CDR2 sequences are SQVTM and ANQGSEA. The CDR3 sequence: CSVETGTRSSYEQYF. In DNA form, the CDR3 reads TGCAGCGTTGAAACTGGGACTAGGAGCTCCTACGAGCAGTACTTC.

The chain uses TRBV15 and TRBJ2-1, with a possible D match to TRBD2 (6 bases). Looked up from germline, CDR1 is LNHNV and CDR2 is YYDKDF (reference sequence). The CDR3 has 16 amino acids. Between the trimmed V and J ends, which lost 0 bases and 5 bases, there was a span of 14 bases. In DNA, the CDR3 is TGTGCCACCAGCAGAGAAAGTCTAGCGCTTGACAATGAGCAGTTCTTC. Its protein product is CATSRESLALDNEQFF.

The rearrangement uses TRBV5-1 and TRBJ2-7, with TRBD1 matching 8 bases. J gave up 4 bases and V 2 bases, and 5 bases lay outside the gene matches. Germline lookup yields CDR1 SGHRS and CDR2 YFSETQ. The CDR3 loop spans 14 amino acids. The CDR3 sequence is CASSLRTGTYEQYF. The CDR3 DNA reads as TGCGCCAGCAGCTTAAGGACAGGGACGTACGAGCAGTACTTC.

The genes are TRBV27 and TRBJ1-1, with TRBD1 matching over 9 bases. The germline V gene has CDR1 MNHEY and CDR2 SMNVEV (reference sequence). The trim removed 5 bases at V and 2 bases at J, leaving 6 bases unmatched. The CDR3 extends over 15 amino acids. The CDR3 DNA reads TGTGCCAGCAGTCCAAAAACAGGGGGCAACACTGAAGCTTTCTTT. Residues: CASSPKTGGNTEAFF.

V and J are TRBV28 and TRBJ1-3; D is undetermined. From germline, CDR1 is MDHEN and CDR2 SYDVKM. The V gene lost 3 bases and the J gene lost 0 bases, with 9 bases spanning the gap. This CDR3 has 15 amino acids. The CDR3 coding sequence is TGTGCCAGCAGTTTTGAACTTAGCTCTGGAAACACCATATATTTT. This gives the protein CASSFELSSGNTIYF.